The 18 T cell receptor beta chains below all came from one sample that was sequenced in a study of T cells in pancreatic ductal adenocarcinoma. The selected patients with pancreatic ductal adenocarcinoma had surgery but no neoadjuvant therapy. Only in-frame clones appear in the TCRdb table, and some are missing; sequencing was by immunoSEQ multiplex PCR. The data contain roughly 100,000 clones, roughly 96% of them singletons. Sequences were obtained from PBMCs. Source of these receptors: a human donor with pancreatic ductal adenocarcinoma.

CDR3 in DNA: TGTGCCAGCTCACCACCGGGCCGGGGATGGGACGAGCAGTACTTC. It is translated as CASSPPGRGWDEQYF. This chain joins TRBV18 and TRBJ2-7; weak D call: TRBD2 (5 bases). The CDR3 covers 15 residues. Germline values: CDR1 KGHSH, CDR2 LQKENI. Trimming removed 0 bases from V and 5 bases from J, with 14 bases in between.

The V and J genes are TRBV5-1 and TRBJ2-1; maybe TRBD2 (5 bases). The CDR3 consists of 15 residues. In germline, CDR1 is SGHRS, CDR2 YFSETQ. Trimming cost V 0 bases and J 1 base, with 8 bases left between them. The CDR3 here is CASSLASGSYNEQFF. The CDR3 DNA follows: TGCGCCAGCAGCTTGGCGAGCGGATCCTACAATGAGCAGTTCTTC.

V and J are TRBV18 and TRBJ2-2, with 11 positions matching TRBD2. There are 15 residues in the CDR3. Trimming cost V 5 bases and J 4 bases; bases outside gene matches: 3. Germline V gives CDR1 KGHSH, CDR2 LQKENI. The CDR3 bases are TGTGCCAGCTCATTGACTAGCGGGATCACCGGGGAGCTGTTTTTT. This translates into CASSLTSGITGELFF.

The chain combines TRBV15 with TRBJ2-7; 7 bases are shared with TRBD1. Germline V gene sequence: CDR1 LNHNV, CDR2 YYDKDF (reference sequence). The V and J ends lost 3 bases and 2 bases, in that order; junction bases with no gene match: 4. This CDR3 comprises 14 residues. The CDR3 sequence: CATSRRDRAYEQYF. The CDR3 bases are TGTGCCACCAGCAGGAGGGACAGAGCCTACGAGCAGTACTTC.

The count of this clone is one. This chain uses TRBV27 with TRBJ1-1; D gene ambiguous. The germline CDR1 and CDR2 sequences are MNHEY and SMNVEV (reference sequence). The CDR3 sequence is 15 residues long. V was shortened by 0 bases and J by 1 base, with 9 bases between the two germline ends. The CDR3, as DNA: TGTGCCAGCAGTTTATCGTACACGAAGAACACTGAAGCTTTCTTT. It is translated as CASSLSYTKNTEAFF.

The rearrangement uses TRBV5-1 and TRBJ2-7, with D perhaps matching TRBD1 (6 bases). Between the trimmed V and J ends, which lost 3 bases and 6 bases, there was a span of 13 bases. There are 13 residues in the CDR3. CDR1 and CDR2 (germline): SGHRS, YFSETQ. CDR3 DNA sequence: TGCGCCAGCAGCTATAACAGGGAAGGCGAGCAGTACTTC. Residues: CASSYNREGEQYF. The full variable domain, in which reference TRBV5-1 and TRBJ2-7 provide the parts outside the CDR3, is KAGVTQTPRYLIKTRGQQVTLSCSPISGHRSVSWYQQTPGQGLQFLFEYFSETQRNKGNFPGRFSGRQFSNSRSEMNVSTLELGDSALYLCASSYNREGEQYFGPGTRLTVT.

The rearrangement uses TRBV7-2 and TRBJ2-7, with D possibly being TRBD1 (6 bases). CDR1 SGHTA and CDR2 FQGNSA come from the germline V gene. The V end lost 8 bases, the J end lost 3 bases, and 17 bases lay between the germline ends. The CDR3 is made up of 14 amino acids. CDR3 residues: CASRSGQNNYEQYF. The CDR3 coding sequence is TGTGCCAGCCGATCTGGACAGAATAACTACGAGCAGTACTTC.

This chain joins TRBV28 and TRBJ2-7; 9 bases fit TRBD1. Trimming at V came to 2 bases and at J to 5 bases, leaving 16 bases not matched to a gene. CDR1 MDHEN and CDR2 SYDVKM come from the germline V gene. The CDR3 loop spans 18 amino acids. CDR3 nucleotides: TGTGCCAGCAGTTTACCCCACTATCCCGGGACAGGGAAGGACGAGCAGTACTTC. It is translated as CASSLPHYPGTGKDEQYF.

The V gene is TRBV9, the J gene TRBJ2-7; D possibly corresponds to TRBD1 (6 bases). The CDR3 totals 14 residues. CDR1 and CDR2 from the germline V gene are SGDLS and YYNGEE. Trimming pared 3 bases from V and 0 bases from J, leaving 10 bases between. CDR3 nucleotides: TGTGCCAGCAGCGCCGGACAGAGCTCCTACGAGCAGTACTTC. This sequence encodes CASSAGQSSYEQYF.

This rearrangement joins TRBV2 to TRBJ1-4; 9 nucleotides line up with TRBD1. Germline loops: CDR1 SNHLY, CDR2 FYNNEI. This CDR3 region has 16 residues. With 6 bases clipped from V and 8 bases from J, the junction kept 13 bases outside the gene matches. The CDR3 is CASRELDRGGSEKLFF. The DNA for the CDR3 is TGTGCCAGCAGAGAATTGGACAGGGGAGGAAGCGAAAAACTGTTTTTT.

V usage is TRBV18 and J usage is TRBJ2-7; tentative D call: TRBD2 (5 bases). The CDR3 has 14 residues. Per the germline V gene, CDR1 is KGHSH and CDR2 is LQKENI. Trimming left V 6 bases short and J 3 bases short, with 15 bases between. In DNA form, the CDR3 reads TGTGCCAGCTCCTCGGGGAGCGGACGCTACGAGCAGTACTTC. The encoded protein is CASSSGSGRYEQYF.

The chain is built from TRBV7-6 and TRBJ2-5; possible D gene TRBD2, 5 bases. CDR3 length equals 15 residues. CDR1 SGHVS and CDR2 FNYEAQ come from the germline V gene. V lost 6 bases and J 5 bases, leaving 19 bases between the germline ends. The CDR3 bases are TGTGCCAGCAGTACGGAGGTCGCGGGTCGGGAGACCCAGTACTTC. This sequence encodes CASSTEVAGRETQYF.

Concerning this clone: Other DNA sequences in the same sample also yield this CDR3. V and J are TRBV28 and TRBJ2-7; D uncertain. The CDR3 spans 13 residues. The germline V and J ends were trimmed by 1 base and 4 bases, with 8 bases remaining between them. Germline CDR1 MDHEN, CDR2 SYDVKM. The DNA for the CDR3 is TGTGCCAGCAGTTTATTGTCCTCGTACGAGCAGTACTTC. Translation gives CASSLLSSYEQYF.

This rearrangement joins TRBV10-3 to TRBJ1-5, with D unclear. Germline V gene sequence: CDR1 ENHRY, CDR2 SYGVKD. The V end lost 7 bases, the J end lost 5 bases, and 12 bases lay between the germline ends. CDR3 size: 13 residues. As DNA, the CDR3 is TGTGCCATCACCGATCAGTTGGATCAGCCCCAGCATTTT. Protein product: CAITDQLDQPQHF.

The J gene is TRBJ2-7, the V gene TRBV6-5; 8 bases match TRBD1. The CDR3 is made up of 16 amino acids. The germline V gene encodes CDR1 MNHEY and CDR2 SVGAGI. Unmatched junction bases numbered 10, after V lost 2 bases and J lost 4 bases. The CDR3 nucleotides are TGTGCCAGCAGTTACACCGGGACAGGATCGTGGTACGAGCAGTACTTC. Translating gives CASSYTGTGSWYEQYF.

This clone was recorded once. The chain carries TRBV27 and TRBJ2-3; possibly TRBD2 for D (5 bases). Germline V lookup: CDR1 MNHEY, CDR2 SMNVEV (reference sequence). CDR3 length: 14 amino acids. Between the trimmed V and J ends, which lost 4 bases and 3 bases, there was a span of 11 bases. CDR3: CASSSFGLTDTQYF. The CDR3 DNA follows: TGTGCCAGCAGTTCCTTCGGACTGACAGATACGCAGTATTTT.

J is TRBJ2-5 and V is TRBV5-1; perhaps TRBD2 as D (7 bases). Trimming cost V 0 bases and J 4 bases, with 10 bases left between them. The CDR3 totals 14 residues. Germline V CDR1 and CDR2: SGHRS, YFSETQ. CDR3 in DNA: TGCGCCAGCAGCTTGGAGGGGGGGAGAGAGACCCAGTACTTC. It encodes CASSLEGGRETQYF. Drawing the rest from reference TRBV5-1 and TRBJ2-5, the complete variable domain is KAGVTQTPRYLIKTRGQQVTLSCSPISGHRSVSWYQQTPGQGLQFLFEYFSETQRNKGNFPGRFSGRQFSNSRSEMNVSTLELGDSALYLCASSLEGGRETQYFGPGTRLLVL.

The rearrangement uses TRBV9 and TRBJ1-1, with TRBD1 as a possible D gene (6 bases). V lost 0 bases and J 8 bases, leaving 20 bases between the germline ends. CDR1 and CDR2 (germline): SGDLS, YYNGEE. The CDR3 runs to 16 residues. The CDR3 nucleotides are TGTGCCAGCAGCGTAGAGCCCGATCGACAGGCTAAGGAAGCTTTCTTT. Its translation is CASSVEPDRQAKEAFF.